The clone carrying this TCR beta chain showed up just a few times. Its antigen is not identified. This entry is derived from a study of cytomegalovirus exposure and HLA in healthy donors. Study-level background: It was reported in a later analysis that the same platform had been used for the 120 or so validation repertoires as for the 666 first-cohort repertoires.

Whole-study findings and limits: Testing in vitro showed a few CMV-associated chains specific for CMV antigens. Accounts indicate the classifier identified cytomegalovirus status with strong specificity and sensitivity.

Germline V gene sequence: CDR1 LGHNA, CDR2 YNFKEQ. The J segment lost 1 base and the V segment lost 5 bases, leaving 3 bases of the junction unmatched. This CDR3 has 14 residues. The method was immunoSEQ multiplex PCR; TCRdb's version includes in-frame clones alone and lacks a portion of them. The data show 95,000 to 150,000 clones, around 89% seen once. The sequence derives from a woman aged 18-29 years in good health and CMV-seropositive. Sequenced input: PBMCs. The chain joins TRBV4-2 to TRBJ2-3, with 7 positions matching TRBD2. CDR3 residues: CASSGGVGTDTQYF. CDR3 coding DNA: TGTGCCAGCAGCGGGGGGGTGGGCACAGATACGCAGTATTTT.